This TCR beta chain was identified during a study of cytomegalovirus exposure and HLA in healthy donors. The germline gives CDR1 SEHNR, CDR2 FQNEAQ (reference sequence). The CDR3 loop spans 13 amino acids. V lost 5 bases to trimming and J lost 3 bases; unmatched junction nucleotides: 3. Vbeta (60) and Jbeta (13) primers were used in the PCR. Libraries were prepared by immunoSEQ multiplex PCR; TCRdb keeps only in-frame clonotypes and omits some of them. The table lists over 150,000 clones, approximately 80% of them singletons. The study, taken as a whole, reports: Sequence variants that were highly shared formed a cluster that was likely a sequencing artifact. A later analysis found TCR association rates differed by HLA locus, highest for DRB1 and lowest for HLA-C.

This clone was seen more than once but under ten times. Its antigen is as yet unknown. Sequencing was carried out using PBMCs. This clonotype originated in a man between 18 and 29 years old in good health and CMV-seropositive. The chain carries TRBV7-9 and TRBJ1-2; 7 bases match TRBD1. The DNA of the CDR3 is TGTGCCAGCAGCCGGACAGGAGACTATGGCTACACCTTC. It is translated as CASSRTGDYGYTF.